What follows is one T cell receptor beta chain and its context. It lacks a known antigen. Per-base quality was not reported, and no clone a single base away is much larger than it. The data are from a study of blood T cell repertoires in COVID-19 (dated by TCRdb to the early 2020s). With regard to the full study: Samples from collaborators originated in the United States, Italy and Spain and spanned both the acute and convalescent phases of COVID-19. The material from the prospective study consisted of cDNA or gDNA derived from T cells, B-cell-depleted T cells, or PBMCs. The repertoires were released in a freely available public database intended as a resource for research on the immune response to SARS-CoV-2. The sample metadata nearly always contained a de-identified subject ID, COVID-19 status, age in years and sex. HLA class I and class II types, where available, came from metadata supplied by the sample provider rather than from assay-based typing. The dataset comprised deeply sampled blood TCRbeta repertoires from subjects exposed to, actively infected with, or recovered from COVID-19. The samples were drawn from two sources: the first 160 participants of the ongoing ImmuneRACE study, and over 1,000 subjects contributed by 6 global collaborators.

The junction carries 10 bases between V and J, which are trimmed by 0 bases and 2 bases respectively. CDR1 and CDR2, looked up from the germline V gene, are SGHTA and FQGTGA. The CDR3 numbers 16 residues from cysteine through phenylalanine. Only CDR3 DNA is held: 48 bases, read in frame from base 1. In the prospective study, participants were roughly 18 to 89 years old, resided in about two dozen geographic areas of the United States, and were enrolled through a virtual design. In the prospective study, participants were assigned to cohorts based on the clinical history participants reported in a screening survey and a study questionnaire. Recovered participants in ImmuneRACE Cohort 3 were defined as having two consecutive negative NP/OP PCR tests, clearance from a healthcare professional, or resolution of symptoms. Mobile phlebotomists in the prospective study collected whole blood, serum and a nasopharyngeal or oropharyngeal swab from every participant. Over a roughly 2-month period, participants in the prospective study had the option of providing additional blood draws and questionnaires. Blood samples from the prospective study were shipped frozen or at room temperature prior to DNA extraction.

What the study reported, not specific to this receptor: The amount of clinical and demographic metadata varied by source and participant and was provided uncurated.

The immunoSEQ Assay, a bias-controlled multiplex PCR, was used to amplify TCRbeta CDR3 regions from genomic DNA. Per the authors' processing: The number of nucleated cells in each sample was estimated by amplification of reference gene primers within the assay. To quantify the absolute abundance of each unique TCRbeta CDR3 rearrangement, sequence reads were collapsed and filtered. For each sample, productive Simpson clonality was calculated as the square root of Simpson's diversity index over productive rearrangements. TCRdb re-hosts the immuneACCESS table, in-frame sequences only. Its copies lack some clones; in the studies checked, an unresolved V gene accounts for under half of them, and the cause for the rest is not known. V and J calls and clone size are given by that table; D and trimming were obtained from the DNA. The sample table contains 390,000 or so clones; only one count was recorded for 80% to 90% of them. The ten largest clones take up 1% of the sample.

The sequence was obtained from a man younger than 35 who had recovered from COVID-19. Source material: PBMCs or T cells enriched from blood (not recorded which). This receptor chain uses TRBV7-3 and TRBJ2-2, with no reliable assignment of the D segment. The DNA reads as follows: TGTGCCAGCAGCTTAACTTATTCAGTAAACACCGGGGAGCTGTTTTTT. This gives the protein CASSLTYSVNTGELFF.